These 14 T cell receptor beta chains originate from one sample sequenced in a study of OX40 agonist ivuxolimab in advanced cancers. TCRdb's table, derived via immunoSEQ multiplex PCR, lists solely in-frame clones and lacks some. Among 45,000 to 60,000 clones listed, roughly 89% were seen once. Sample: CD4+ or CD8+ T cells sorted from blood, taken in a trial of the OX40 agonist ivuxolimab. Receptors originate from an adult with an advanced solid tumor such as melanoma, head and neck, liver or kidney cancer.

The CDR3 here is CASTPPSDRANTEAFF. The CDR3 DNA reads TGTGCCAGCACCCCACCCTCGGACAGGGCGAACACTGAAGCTTTCTTT. The genes are TRBV7-9 and TRBJ1-1, with 8 bases identical to TRBD1. CDR3 size: 16 residues. Trimming cost V 7 bases and J 1 base; bases outside gene matches: 11. The V gene's germline CDR1 is SEHNR and CDR2 FQNEAQ (reference sequence).

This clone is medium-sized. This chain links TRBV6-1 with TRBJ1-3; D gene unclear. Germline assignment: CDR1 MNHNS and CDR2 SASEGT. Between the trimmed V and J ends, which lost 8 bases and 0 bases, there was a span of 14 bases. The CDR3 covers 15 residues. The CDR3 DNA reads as TGTGCCAGCGGGAAGGACCAGAGCTCTGGAAACACCATATATTTT. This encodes CASGKDQSSGNTIYF.

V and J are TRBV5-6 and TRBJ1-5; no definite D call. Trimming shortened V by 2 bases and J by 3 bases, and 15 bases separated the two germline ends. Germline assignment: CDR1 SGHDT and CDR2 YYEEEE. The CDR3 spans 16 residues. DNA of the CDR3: TGTGCCAGCAGCTTTTTCTCCATGTCGAACAATCAGCCCCAGCATTTT. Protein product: CASSFFSMSNNQPQHF.

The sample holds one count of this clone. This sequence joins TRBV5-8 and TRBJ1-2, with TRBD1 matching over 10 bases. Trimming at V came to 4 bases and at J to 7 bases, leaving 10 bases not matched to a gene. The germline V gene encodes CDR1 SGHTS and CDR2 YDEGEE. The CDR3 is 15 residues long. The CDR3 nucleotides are TGTGCCAGCAGCACCTTGACAGGGGGCTATCTTGGCTACACCTTC. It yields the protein CASSTLTGGYLGYTF. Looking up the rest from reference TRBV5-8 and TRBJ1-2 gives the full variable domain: EAGVTQSPTHLIKTRGQQATLRCSPISGHTSVYWYQQALGLGLQFLLWYDEGEERNRGNFPPRFSGRQFPNYSSELNVNALELEDSALYLCASSTLTGGYLGYTFGSGTRLTVV.

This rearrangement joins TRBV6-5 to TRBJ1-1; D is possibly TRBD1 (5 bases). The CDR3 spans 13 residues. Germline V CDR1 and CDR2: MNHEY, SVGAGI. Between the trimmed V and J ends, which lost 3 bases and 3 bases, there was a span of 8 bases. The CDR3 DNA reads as TGTGCCAGCAGTTATCAGGGCGACACTGAAGCTTTCTTT. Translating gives CASSYQGDTEAFF.

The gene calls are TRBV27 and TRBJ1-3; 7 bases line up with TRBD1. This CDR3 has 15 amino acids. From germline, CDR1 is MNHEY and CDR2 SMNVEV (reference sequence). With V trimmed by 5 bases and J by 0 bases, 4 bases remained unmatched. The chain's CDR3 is CASSPGGHSGNTIYF. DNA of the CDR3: TGTGCCAGCAGTCCAGGGGGACACTCTGGAAACACCATATATTTT.

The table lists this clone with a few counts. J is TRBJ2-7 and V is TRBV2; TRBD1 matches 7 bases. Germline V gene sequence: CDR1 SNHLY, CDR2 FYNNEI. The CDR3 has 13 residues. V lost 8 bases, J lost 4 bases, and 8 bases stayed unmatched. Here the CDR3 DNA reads TGTGCCAGCGTAGGGACAGCTAAATACGAGCAGTACGTC. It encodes CASVGTAKYEQYV.

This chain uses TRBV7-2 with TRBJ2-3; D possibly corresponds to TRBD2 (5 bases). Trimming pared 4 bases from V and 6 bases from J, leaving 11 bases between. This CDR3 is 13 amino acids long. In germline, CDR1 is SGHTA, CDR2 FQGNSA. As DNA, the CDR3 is TGTGCCAGCAGCTCGGACTTTAGGGATACGCAGTATTTT. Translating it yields CASSSDFRDTQYF.

CDR3 amino acids: CASSVGLAEQETQYF. Written as DNA, the CDR3 is TGCGCCAGCAGCGTCGGACTAGCGGAACAAGAGACCCAGTACTTC. V is TRBV5-1 and J is TRBJ2-5; 10 bases are shared with TRBD2. Germline-derived CDR1 and CDR2 are SGHRS and YFSETQ. This CDR3 spans 15 amino acids. J gave up 2 bases and V 4 bases, and 5 bases lay outside the gene matches.

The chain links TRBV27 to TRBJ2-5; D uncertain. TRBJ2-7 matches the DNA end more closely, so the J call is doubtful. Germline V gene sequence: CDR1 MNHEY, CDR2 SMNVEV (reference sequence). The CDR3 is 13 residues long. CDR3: CASSMTRGYEQYF. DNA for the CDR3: TGTGCCAGCAGTATGACCCGAGGCTACGAGCAGTACTTC.

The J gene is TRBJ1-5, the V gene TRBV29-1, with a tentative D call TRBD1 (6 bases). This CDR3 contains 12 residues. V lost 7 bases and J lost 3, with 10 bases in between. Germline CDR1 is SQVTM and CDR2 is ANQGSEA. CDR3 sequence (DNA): TGCAGCGCCCGGGACAACAATCAGCCCCAGCATTTT. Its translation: CSARDNNQPQHF.

CDR3 protein: CASSQDFWNSYEQYF. As DNA, the CDR3 is TGCGCCAGCAGCCAAGACTTCTGGAACTCCTACGAGCAGTACTTC. V usage is TRBV4-1 and J usage is TRBJ2-7; D is unresolved. Trimming took off 0 bases at V and 0 bases at J, with 9 bases between the two ends. The germline CDR1 and CDR2 sequences are MGHRA and YSYEKL. The CDR3 loop spans 15 amino acids.

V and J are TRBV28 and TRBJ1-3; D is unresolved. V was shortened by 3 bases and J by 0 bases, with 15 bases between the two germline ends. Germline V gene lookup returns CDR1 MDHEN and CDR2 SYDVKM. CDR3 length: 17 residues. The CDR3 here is CASSFEINQSSGNTIYF. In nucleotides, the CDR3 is TGTGCCAGCAGTTTTGAGATCAACCAGAGCTCTGGAAACACCATATATTTT.

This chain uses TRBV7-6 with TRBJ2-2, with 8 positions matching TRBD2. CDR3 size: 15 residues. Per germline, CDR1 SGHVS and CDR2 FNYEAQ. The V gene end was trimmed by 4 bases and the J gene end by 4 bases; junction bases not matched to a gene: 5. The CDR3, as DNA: TGTGCCAGCAGCTCCGGACTAGCTGTCACCGGGGAGCTGTTTTTT. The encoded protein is CASSSGLAVTGELFF. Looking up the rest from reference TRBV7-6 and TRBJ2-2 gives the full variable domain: GAGVSQSPRYKVTKRGQDVALRCDPISGHVSLYWYRQALGQGPEFLTYFNYEAQQDKSGLPNDRFSAERPEGSISTLTIQRTEQRDSAMYRCASSSGLAVTGELFFGEGSRLTVL.